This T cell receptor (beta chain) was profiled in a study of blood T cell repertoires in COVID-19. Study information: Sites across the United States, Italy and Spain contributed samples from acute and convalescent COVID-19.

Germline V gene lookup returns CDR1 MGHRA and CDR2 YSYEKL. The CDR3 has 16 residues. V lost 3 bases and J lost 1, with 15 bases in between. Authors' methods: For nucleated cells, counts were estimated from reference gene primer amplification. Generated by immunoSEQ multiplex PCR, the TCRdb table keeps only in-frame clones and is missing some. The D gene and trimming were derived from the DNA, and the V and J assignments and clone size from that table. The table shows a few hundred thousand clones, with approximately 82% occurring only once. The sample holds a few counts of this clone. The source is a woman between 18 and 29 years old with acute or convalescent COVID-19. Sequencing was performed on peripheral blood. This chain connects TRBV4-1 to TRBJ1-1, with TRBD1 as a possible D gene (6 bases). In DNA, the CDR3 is TGCGCCAGCAGCCAGGGGTTACAGGGCTGGAACACTGAAGCTTTCTTT. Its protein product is CASSQGLQGWNTEAFF.